These T cell receptor beta chains were read from a single sample in a study of T cell repertoires in cytomegalovirus infection. TCRdb redid the calling of the reads with MiXCR, one entry per CDR3 protein. The sample yields under 150,000 distinct CDR3 sequences, approximately 9.2% seen once. Sequenced material: PBMCs. These receptors all come from a human donor in good health (CMV status not recorded). Some clones in this sample may be carry-over from other donors' samples. Both conserved end residues are part of each CDR3. D genes are given only for firm matches. For some rows the clone size is stated as once, few or many, or as a class when expanded; others skip it.

v_call	d_call	j_call	clone_size	cdr3_aa	cdr3_nt
TRBV7-2	-	TRBJ2-7	many	CASSRTATYEQYF	TGTGCCAGCAGCCGGACAGCCACCTACGAGCAGTACTTC
TRBV4-2	-	TRBJ1-6	few	CASSQEQRNSPLHF	TGTGCCAGCAGCCAAGAACAGAGAAATTCACCCCTCCACTTT
TRBV14	TRBD1	TRBJ2-1	many	CASSQRRGQGANEQFF	TGTGCCAGCAGCCAAAGACGAGGACAGGGGGCTAATGAGCAGTTCTTC
TRBV7-2	-	TRBJ2-7	many	CASSLVSQPPYEQYF	TGTGCCAGCAGCTTAGTTTCACAGCCTCCCTACGAGCAGTACTTC
TRBV5-4	-	TRBJ1-2	few	CASSLGLGGDYGYTF	TGTGCCAGCAGCTTGGGTCTAGGAGGGGACTATGGCTACACCTTC
TRBV19	-	TRBJ2-7	many	CASSFAGGSYEQYF	TGTGCCAGTAGCTTCGCGGGTGGGTCCTACGAGCAGTACTTC
TRBV12-3/TRBV12-4	TRBD2	TRBJ2-7	many	CASSQSGLAGTDSYEQYF	TGTGCCAGCAGCCAATCGGGGCTAGCGGGGACCGACTCCTACGAGCAGTACTTC
TRBV27	-	TRBJ1-6	many	CASSVSGTDSPLHF	TGTGCCAGCAGTGTGTCAGGGACGGACTCACCCCTCCACTTT
TRBV19	TRBD1	TRBJ1-2	few	CASQSDRVHGYTF	TGTGCCAGTCAATCCGACAGGGTTCATGGCTACACCTTC
TRBV29-1	-	TRBJ2-1	many	CSVEERQDYYNEQFF	TGCAGCGTTGAAGAAAGACAGGACTACTACAATGAGCAGTTCTTC
TRBV29-1	TRBD1	TRBJ2-1	-	CSVGGPTGVTYNEQFF	TGCAGCGTTGGGGGGCCGACAGGGGTAACCTACAATGAGCAGTTCTTC
TRBV10-3	-	TRBJ1-1	few	CAISGPGTEAFF	TGTGCCATCAGTGGGCCAGGAACTGAAGCTTTCTTT
TRBV19	TRBD1	TRBJ1-2	-	CASSQQGLDGYTF	TGTGCCAGTAGTCAACAGGGGTTGGATGGCTACACCTTC
TRBV2	-	TRBJ1-1	many	CASSTQGIQTEAFF	TGTGCCAGCAGTACTCAGGGAATCCAGACTGAAGCTTTCTTT
TRBV5-1	-	TRBJ2-1	-	CASSLARSSYNEQFF	TGCGCCAGCAGCTTGGCCAGGAGCTCCTACAATGAGCAGTTCTTC